These T cell receptor beta chains were read from a single sample in a study of cytomegalovirus exposure and HLA in healthy donors. Libraries were prepared by immunoSEQ multiplex PCR; TCRdb keeps only in-frame clonotypes and omits some of them. There are about 260,000 clones in the sample; roughly 86% occur only once, and roughly 2% lies in the top ten. The sample consisted of PBMCs. These receptor sequences come from a woman in her thirties or forties in good health and CMV-seropositive. Both conserved end residues are part of each CDR3. D genes are given only for firm matches. The size of a clone is reported for some rows only, either as once, few or many, or as a class for expanded clones.

>NA|NA|TRBJ2-3|TRBV15
TGTGCCACCAGCAGAGCGGGATCTAGCACAGATACGCAGTATTTT
CATSRAGSSTDTQYF
>NA|once|TRBJ1-5|TRBV6-5
TGTGCCAGCAGACAGAGGGGAGGACAGCCCCAGCATTTT
CASRQRGGQPQHF
>TRBD1|NA|TRBJ2-7|TRBV10-3
TGTGCCATCAGAACAGGGGACTCCTACGAGCAGTACTTC
CAIRTGDSYEQYF
>TRBD1|NA|TRBJ2-5|TRBV28
TGTGCCAGCAGAACCGCCCGACGGGACAGGGATCGAGAGACCCAGTACTTC
CASRTARRDRDRETQYF
>NA|NA|TRBJ1-4|TRBV7-7
TGTGCTAGCAGCCTTGGCGGGTCCCTAAATGAAAAACTGTTTTTT
CASSLGGSLNEKLFF
>TRBD1|NA|TRBJ1-5|TRBV19
TGTGCCAGCGCAACAGCCTCCGGGACAGGGGGAACAGTCTATCAGCCCCAGCATTTT
CASATASGTGGTVYQPQHF
>NA|once|TRBJ2-1|TRBV10-2
TGCGCCAGCAGGACCGGACCGGGACACTACAATGAGCAGTTCTTC
CASRTGPGHYNEQFF
>NA|NA|TRBJ2-5|TRBV21-1
TGTGCCAGCAGCAAAGACGGGAGGGGAGAGACCCAGTACTTC
CASSKDGRGETQYF
>TRBD2|NA|TRBJ2-1|TRBV28
TGTGCCAGTTCGGAGACTAGCGGAGACAATGAGCAGTTCTTC
CASSETSGDNEQFF
>NA|NA|TRBJ2-1|TRBV18
TGTGCCAGCTCACCATTTCCAGGGATCTACAATGAGCAGTTCTTC
CASSPFPGIYNEQFF
>TRBD1|NA|TRBJ2-4|TRBV5-1
TGCGCCAGCAGCCCCGGGACAGATACTAAAAACATTCAGTACTTC
CASSPGTDTKNIQYF
>NA|NA|TRBJ1-1|TRBV11-1
TGTGCCAGCAGCCTACAGGCTAACACTGAAGCTTTCTTT
CASSLQANTEAFF
>NA|few|TRBJ2-1|TRBV11-3
TGTGCCAGCAGCTTATTGGGGAGTGAGCAGTTCTTC
CASSLLGSEQFF
>NA|NA|TRBJ2-7|TRBV15
TGTGCCACCAGCAGAGATCGCGCCTCCTACGAGCAGTACTTC
CATSRDRASYEQYF
>NA|NA|TRBJ2-1|TRBV7-9
TGTGCCAGCAGCCTATCGCCCCCGAGCTCCTACAATGAGCAGTTCTTC
CASSLSPPSSYNEQFF
>NA|NA|TRBJ2-1|TRBV30
TGTGCCTGGAGTGTACAGGGTGGTGAGCAGTTCTTC
CAWSVQGGEQFF